This is a list of T cell receptor beta chains from one sample in a study of T cell repertoires in cytomegalovirus infection. Each CDR3 protein is one row after TCRdb ran MiXCR on the reads. This sample yields around 300,000 distinct CDR3 sequences, of which 9.5% are seen a single time; around 4.1% belongs to the top ten. Material for sequencing was PBMCs. The receptors stem from a human donor in good health (CMV status not recorded). Some clones in this sample may be carry-over from other donors' samples. The CDR3 runs from the conserved cysteine through the conserved F or W. The D gene is left open where the match is weak. The size entry is marked missing in some rows and otherwise reads once, few, many or a size class.

many,TRBD1,TRBV10-1,TRBJ1-1,CASSSGQGTPEAFF,TGCGCCAGCAGCTCGGGACAGGGGACACCTGAAGCTTTCTTT
many,NA,TRBV11-2,TRBJ2-7,CASSPRSGVSYEQYF,TGTGCCAGCAGCCCCAGGTCAGGGGTCTCCTACGAGCAGTACTTC
few,TRBD1,TRBV11-2,TRBJ2-3,CASSSISDRVEDTQYF,TGTGCCAGCAGCAGCATCTCCGACAGGGTTGAAGATACGCAGTATTTT
many,TRBD1,TRBV28,TRBJ1-5,CASRPKPFRDRVQKRQPQHF,TGTGCCAGCAGACCCAAACCGTTCCGGGACAGGGTCCAAAAACGTCAGCCCCAGCATTTT
many,NA,TRBV24-1,TRBJ2-1,CATSVMNEQFF,TGTGCCACCAGTGTCATGAATGAGCAGTTCTTC
few,NA,TRBV18,TRBJ1-1,CASSPTGKLAFF,TGTGCCAGCTCACCTACAGGGAAGTTAGCTTTCTTT
NA,TRBD2,TRBV12-5,TRBJ2-1,CASGLSTSGNRNEQFF,TGTGCTAGTGGTTTGTCGACTAGCGGGAATCGGAATGAGCAGTTCTTC
many,NA,TRBV7-2,TRBJ2-2,CASSLAARVGGSGELFF,TGTGCCAGCAGCTTAGCCGCCCGGGTAGGAGGCTCCGGGGAGCTGTTTTTT
NA,NA,TRBV6-2/TRBV6-3,TRBJ2-2,CASSHLSTGVTGELFF,TGTGCCAGCAGTCACTTGTCGACGGGAGTTACTGGGGAGCTGTTTTTT
NA,NA,TRBV6-2/TRBV6-3,TRBJ2-7,CASSYSRGRTHEQYF,TGTGCCAGCAGTTACTCACGGGGGCGCACCCACGAGCAGTACTTC
few,NA,TRBV11-2,TRBJ2-7,CASSLDFEQYF,TGTGCCAGCAGCTTAGACTTCGAGCAGTACTTC
NA,NA,TRBV19,TRBJ2-7,CASSSGHYEQYF,TGTGCCAGTAGTAGCGGACACTACGAGCAGTACTTC
NA,TRBD2,TRBV4-1,TRBJ2-5,CASSQERLAGEETQYF,TGCGCCAGCAGCCAAGAACGGCTAGCGGGGGAAGAGACCCAGTACTTC
NA,NA,TRBV6-6,TRBJ1-4,CASSYIGVEKLFF,TGTGCCAGCAGTTACATAGGGGTAGAAAAACTGTTTTTT
NA,NA,TRBV5-1,TRBJ2-1,CASSLFEGIGNEQFF,TGCGCCAGCAGCCTCTTCGAGGGGATCGGCAATGAGCAGTTCTTC
many,NA,TRBV4-3,TRBJ2-3,CASSQLGDTQYF,TGCGCCAGCAGCCAGCTAGGCGATACGCAGTATTTT
NA,NA,TRBV19,TRBJ1-1,CASDLGGLNTEAFF,TGTGCCAGTGATCTAGGGGGACTGAACACTGAAGCTTTCTTT
many,TRBD1,TRBV7-2,TRBJ1-4,CASSPGQGRQVREKLFF,TGTGCCAGCAGCCCAGGACAGGGGCGACAGGTCCGTGAAAAACTGTTTTTT
many,NA,TRBV7-6,TRBJ2-1,CASSLGGRAVSSYNEQFF,TGTGCCAGCAGCTTGGGGGGAAGGGCGGTGAGCTCCTACAATGAGCAGTTCTTC
NA,TRBD2,TRBV6-6,TRBJ2-4,CASIEGGGSKNIQYF,TGTGCCAGCATTGAGGGCGGGGGATCCAAAAACATTCAGTACTTC
few,NA,TRBV30,TRBJ2-3,CAWTEGSTDTQYF,TGTGCCTGGACGGAGGGGAGCACAGATACGCAGTATTTT
NA,NA,TRBV28,TRBJ2-7,CASSFQGGWEQYF,TGTGCCAGCAGCTTCCAGGGGGGATGGGAGCAGTACTTC
few,NA,TRBV6-6,TRBJ2-6,CASSYPVTGPSGANVLTF,TGTGCCAGCAGTTATCCCGTGACTGGACCCTCTGGGGCCAACGTCCTGACTTTC
many,NA,TRBV19,TRBJ2-7,CASSIGGYEQYF,TGTGCCAGTAGTATCGGCGGTTACGAGCAGTACTTC
few,TRBD2,TRBV15,TRBJ2-1,CATSRDHGIAGGPEFF,TGTGCCACCAGCAGAGACCATGGGATAGCGGGAGGGCCTGAGTTCTTC
many,NA,TRBV6-5,TRBJ1-3,CASSRAEGNTIYF,TGTGCCAGCAGCCGGGCTGAGGGAAACACCATATATTTT
many,NA,TRBV12-3/TRBV12-4,TRBJ2-1,CASLRQPENEQFF,TGTGCCAGCCTCCGGCAGCCGGAGAATGAGCAGTTCTTC
few,NA,TRBV4-1,TRBJ2-7,CASSRLLGGGYEQYF,TGCGCCAGCAGCCGCCTATTGGGGGGTGGGTACGAGCAGTACTTC
few,NA,TRBV7-2,TRBJ1-5,CASSFSGANGNQPQHF,TGTGCCAGCAGCTTTTCAGGGGCGAATGGCAATCAGCCCCAGCATTTT
few,NA,TRBV7-3,TRBJ1-2,CASSLSREYGYTF,TGTGCCAGCAGCTTAAGTCGCGAGTATGGCTACACCTTC
many,TRBD1,TRBV7-6,TRBJ2-1,CASSLKGANEQFF,TGTGCCAGCAGCTTAAAGGGGGCGAATGAGCAGTTCTTC
few,TRBD2,TRBV20-1,TRBJ2-5,CSRTTSGTQYF,TGCAGTCGCACGACTAGCGGGACCCAGTACTTC